These 21 T cell receptor beta chains share one sample of origin, sequenced in a study of T cells in Graves' hyperthyroidism and ophthalmopathy. Authors of the study amplified TCR beta CDR3 regions from RNA transcripts. The TCR CDR3 was amplified in a first-round RT-PCR using the HTBI primer set. From the multiplex PCR reads, TCRdb called clonotypes with MiXCR, one entry per CDR3 protein. The data contain 600,000 to 650,000 distinct CDR3 sequences, roughly 20% of them singletons. Sequenced material: blood. The source is a man under 40 with Graves' ophthalmopathy.

V usage is TRBV10-3 and J usage is TRBJ2-7; D gene unclear. The CDR3 consists of 12 residues. CDR1 and CDR2 from the germline V gene are ENHRY and SYGVKD. V lost 10 bases, J lost 4 bases, and 14 bases lay in between. The CDR3: CASSLVWYEQYF. Here the CDR3 DNA reads TGTGCCAGCAGCTTGGTCTGGTACGAGCAGTACTTC.

This clonotype appeared a few times. The V gene is TRBV6-4, the J gene TRBJ2-5; possible D gene TRBD2, 5 bases. Germline V gives CDR1 MRHNA, CDR2 SNTAGT. Deletions cut 0 bases from V and 1 base from J, with 12 bases between. The CDR3 length is 16 residues. The CDR3: CASSDSRELIQETQYF. In DNA form, the CDR3 reads TGTGCCAGCAGTGACTCGAGGGAACTGATCCAAGAGACCCAGTACTTC.

V is TRBV20-1 and J is TRBJ2-7; D is perhaps TRBD1 or TRBD2 (7 bases each). The CDR3 totals 16 residues. Germline CDR1 reads DFQATT; CDR2 reads SNEGSKA (reference sequence). Trimming pared 0 bases from V and 0 bases from J, leaving 15 bases between. In DNA form, the CDR3 reads TGCAGTGCTAGAGATGGGGGAGGGGGCGGCTCCTACGAGCAGTACTTC. Amino acids: CSARDGGGGGSYEQYF.

The chain employs TRBV13 and TRBJ2-6; D unresolved. The V end was cut by 2 bases, the J end by 0 bases, with 8 bases between. Germline lookup yields CDR1 PRHDT and CDR2 FYEKMQ (reference sequence). The CDR3 covers 16 residues. The CDR3, as DNA: TGTGCCAGCAGCTTACTAAGAAACTCTGGGGCCAACGTCCTGACTTTC. Translation: CASSLLRNSGANVLTF.

The rearrangement links TRBV28 to TRBJ1-1; weak D call: TRBD1 (6 bases). Trimming took off 1 base at V and 2 bases at J, with 17 bases between the two ends. Germline CDR1 reads MDHEN; CDR2 reads SYDVKM. This CDR3 spans 17 amino acids. In nucleotides, the CDR3 is TGTGCCAGCAGTTTATTAAACCCGGAGGGGGTAAACACTGAAGCTTTCTTT. The encoded protein is CASSLLNPEGVNTEAFF.

This clonotype has just a few counts. The rearrangement links TRBV5-1 to TRBJ2-7; D is unclear. The CDR3 contains 11 residues. V lost 3 bases and J lost 4, with 5 bases in between. Germline CDR1 reads SGHRS; CDR2 reads YFSETQ. The chain's CDR3 is CASSCVYEQYF. In DNA, the CDR3 is TGCGCCAGCAGCTGTGTATACGAGCAGTACTTC. The variable domain in full, completed from reference TRBV5-1 and TRBJ2-7, reads KAGVTQTPRYLIKTRGQQVTLSCSPISGHRSVSWYQQTPGQGLQFLFEYFSETQRNKGNFPGRFSGRQFSNSRSEMNVSTLELGDSALYLCASSCVYEQYFGPGTRLTVT.

Only one count was recorded for this clonotype. The germline gene is not matched at one end of the junction; a read error may be the cause. This sequence joins TRBV24-1 and TRBJ1-5; a weak D match, TRBD1 (6 bases). Germline V gene sequence: CDR1 KGHDR, CDR2 SFDVKD. The CDR3 contains 17 residues. CDR3 residues: CATSESQGSYSSQPQHF. In DNA form, the CDR3 reads TGTGCCACCAGTGAGTCGCAGGGGTCATATAGCAGTCAGCCCCAGCATTTT.

This chain links TRBV4-1 with TRBJ1-1, with a weak D call TRBD1 (5 bases). The V and J ends lost 1 base and 11 bases respectively, with 17 bases between them. The CDR3 sequence is 14 residues long. Looked up from germline, CDR1 is MGHRA and CDR2 is YSYEKL. In nucleotides, the CDR3 is TGCGCCAGCAGCCAAGGATGGGGGGTGCGACCCGCTTTCTTT. Its protein product is CASSQGWGVRPAFF.

J is TRBJ2-3 and V is TRBV20-1, with TRBD2 matching 8 bases. The CDR3 consists of 14 residues. After removal of 3 bases from V and 2 bases from J, the junction contained 4 bases not matched to a gene. Germline V gene data show CDR1 as DFQATT and CDR2 as SNEGSKA (reference sequence). The CDR3: CSASPTSVTDTQYF. CDR3 sequence (DNA): TGCAGTGCTAGCCCGACTAGCGTCACAGATACGCAGTATTTT.

V is TRBV7-8 and J is TRBJ2-3; a possible D gene is TRBD1 (6 bases). The V and J ends lost 1 base and 0 bases respectively, with 11 bases between them. The CDR3 is 16 amino acids. Per the germline V gene, CDR1 is SGHVS and CDR2 is FQNEAQ. CDR3 residues: CASSLEWTASTDTQYF. The DNA for the CDR3 is TGTGCCAGCAGCTTAGAGTGGACAGCTAGCACAGATACGCAGTATTTT.

The chain recombines TRBV7-2 with TRBJ2-3; tentatively, D is TRBD1 (6 bases). Germline V gene lookup returns CDR1 SGHTA and CDR2 FQGNSA. V lost 2 bases to trimming and J lost 5 bases, with 29 bases between them. The CDR3 is made up of 20 amino acids. CDR3 residues: CASSLSLWGPGPQIGDTQYF. The CDR3 bases are TGTGCCAGCAGCTTAAGTTTATGGGGGCCGGGCCCTCAAATCGGAGATACGCAGTATTTT.

As for this clonotype: A much larger clone differs from this one at a single base, so this may be a read error. The chain joins TRBV20-1 to TRBJ2-5; 10 bases are a match to TRBD2. The CDR3 sequence is 17 residues long. Per germline, CDR1 DFQATT and CDR2 SNEGSKA (reference sequence). CDR3 residues: CSTRDIVTSGTKETQYF. CDR3 coding DNA: TGCAGTACTAGAGATATAGTAACTAGCGGGACTAAAGAGACCCAGTACTTC.

V usage is TRBV18 and J usage is TRBJ2-5; the D gene is possibly TRBD1 (6 bases). In germline, CDR1 is KGHSH, CDR2 LQKENI. The length of the CDR3 is 16 residues. Trimming removed 0 bases at V and 5 bases at J, with 16 bases between. This chain's CDR3 is CASSPPVRTDIETQYF. In DNA form, the CDR3 reads TGTGCCAGCTCACCACCGGTTCGGACAGACATCGAGACCCAGTACTTC.

About this clonotype itself: Just one base apart from a much larger clone, this may be a read error. The chain employs TRBV3-1 and TRBJ2-2, with D uncertain. Looked up from germline, CDR1 is LGHDT and CDR2 is YNNKEL (reference sequence). The CDR3 runs to 15 residues. Written as DNA, the CDR3 is TGTGCCGGCAGCCCCACTGGGCAATTCACCGGGGAGCTGTTTTTT. Translated, it gives CAGSPTGQFTGELFF. The full variable domain, rest sourced from reference TRBV3-1 and TRBJ2-2, is DTAVSQTPKYLVTQMGNDKSIKCEQNLGHDTMYWYKQDSKKFLKIMFSYNNKELIINETVPNRFSPKSPDKAHLNLHINSLELGDSAVYFCAGSPTGQFTGELFFGEGSRLTVL.

There are many counts of this clonotype. This chain uses TRBV11-2 with TRBJ2-1, with D perhaps being TRBD1 or TRBD2 (5 bases each). Germline CDR1 SGHAT, CDR2 FQNNGV. Trimming left V 0 bases short and J 9 bases short, with 12 bases between. The CDR3 is 14 residues long. The CDR3: CASSLDPGTTEQFF. The CDR3, as DNA: TGTGCCAGCAGCTTAGATCCAGGGACGACTGAGCAGTTCTTC.

This clonotype occurred many times. The V call is TRBV11-2, the J call TRBJ2-5; either TRBD1 or TRBD2 may supply D (6 bases each). Germline V gene lookup returns CDR1 SGHAT and CDR2 FQNNGV. This CDR3 comprises 13 residues. The V and J ends lost 5 bases and 5 bases respectively, with 12 bases between them. CDR3 protein: CASSRRGRETQYF. The DNA for the CDR3 is TGTGCCAGCAGCCGAAGGGGGAGGGAGACCCAGTACTTC.

Worth noting for this clonotype: A much larger clonotype is one base distant, so this may be a read error. The conserved phenylalanine or tryptophan normally closing the CDR3 is absent here, so this likely arose from a read error. The rearrangement links TRBV15 to TRBJ1-4; no clear D gene. This CDR3 is built from 15 residues. The V gene's germline CDR1 is LNHNV and CDR2 YYDKDF (reference sequence). Deletions cut 0 bases from V and 1 base from J, with 6 bases between. The CDR3 sequence is CATSRDKGTNEKLFS. The CDR3 coding sequence is TGTGCCACCAGCAGAGATAAGGGAACTAATGAAAAACTGTTTTCT.

This clonotype was observed a few times. The J gene is TRBJ2-7, the V gene TRBV7-9, with D maybe TRBD2 (6 bases). CDR3 length equals 16 residues. The germline CDR1 and CDR2 sequences are SEHNR and FQNEAQ (reference sequence). V gave up 5 bases and J gave up 0 bases, with 17 bases separating them. CDR3 DNA sequence: TGTGCCAGCAGCAAAACTCCCGGGACTCTCTCCTACGAGCAGTACTTC. It yields the protein CASSKTPGTLSYEQYF.

This clonotype showed up just a few times. The chain couples TRBV15 to TRBJ1-6; D is undetermined. There are 15 residues in the CDR3. The V and J ends lost 0 bases and 3 bases respectively, with 6 bases between them. The V gene's germline CDR1 is LNHNV and CDR2 YYDKDF (reference sequence). The CDR3 DNA is TGTGCCACCAGCAGAGAAAGGGTCTATAATTCACCCCTCCACTTT. Amino acid sequence: CATSRERVYNSPLHF.

V and J are TRBV19 and TRBJ2-2; 7 bases agree with TRBD1. V was pared by 7 bases and J by 1 base, with 9 bases of the junction left unmatched. There are 16 residues in the CDR3. Per germline, CDR1 LNHDA and CDR2 SQIVND (reference sequence). The CDR3 region is CASIGPGQKNTGELFF. DNA of the CDR3: TGTGCCAGTATTGGCCCGGGACAGAAGAACACCGGGGAGCTGTTTTTT.

This clonotype came up a few times. The chain couples TRBV5-5 to TRBJ1-2; tentatively, D is TRBD1 (5 bases). The CDR3 contains 13 residues. The germline V and J ends were trimmed by 3 bases and 4 bases, with 10 bases remaining between them. CDR1 is SGHKS, CDR2 YYEKEE, per germline (reference sequence). The CDR3 DNA follows: TGTGCCAGCAGCTCGGGGCCGAGCTATGGCTACACCTTC. Translation: CASSSGPSYGYTF. Complete variable domain (other parts from reference TRBV5-5 and TRBJ1-2): DAGVTQSPTHLIKTRGQQVTLRCSPISGHKSVSWYQQVLGQGPQFIFQYYEKEERGRGNFPDRFSARQFPNYSSELNVNALLLGDSALYLCASSSGPSYGYTFGSGTRLTVV.